Listed here are 7 T cell receptor beta chains from one sample, sequenced in a study of blood T cell repertoires in COVID-19. TCRdb's table, derived via immunoSEQ multiplex PCR, lists solely in-frame clones and lacks some. Of approximately 210,000 clones in the sample, around 84% are singletons; the top ten hold approximately 4.6%. Sequenced input: PBMCs or T cells enriched from blood (not recorded which). Receptor source: a man younger than 45 with acute COVID-19.

This clone was detected only once. V usage is TRBV18 and J usage is TRBJ1-5; D is perhaps TRBD1 (5 bases). The germline CDR1 and CDR2 sequences are KGHSH and LQKENI. V was cut by 6 bases and J by 1 base, with 16 bases left in between. The CDR3 totals 16 residues. CDR3 sequence: CASSREGLSSNQPQHF. The CDR3 coding sequence is TGTGCCAGCTCTCGGGAGGGACTTTCGAGCAATCAGCCCCAGCATTTT.

V is TRBV20-1 and J is TRBJ1-5; D remains ambiguous. This CDR3 is built from 13 residues. V lost 3 bases and J lost 4, with 10 bases in between. The V gene's germline CDR1 is DFQATT and CDR2 SNEGSKA (reference sequence). The CDR3 bases are TGCAGTGCTAGTTCTTCGGGTAATCAGCCCCAGCATTTT. Residues: CSASSSGNQPQHF.

The chain employs TRBV19 and TRBJ1-2, with D possibly being TRBD1 (6 bases). The CDR3 is made up of 16 amino acids. Germline CDR1 reads LNHDA; CDR2 reads SQIVND (reference sequence). V was shortened by 3 bases and J by 0 bases, with 14 bases between the two germline ends. The CDR3 is CASSMGGAFSNYGYTF. In DNA, the CDR3 is TGTGCCAGTAGTATGGGGGGGGCCTTCTCTAACTATGGCTACACCTTC.

The V call is TRBV5-6, the J call TRBJ2-2; tentatively, D is TRBD2 (5 bases). This CDR3 spans 15 amino acids. Germline V gives CDR1 SGHDT, CDR2 YYEEEE. The V gene lost 4 bases and the J gene lost 0 bases, with 10 bases spanning the gap. This chain's CDR3 is CASSRTDANTGELFF. The CDR3 DNA follows: TGTGCCAGCAGCCGGACTGACGCGAACACCGGGGAGCTGTTTTTT. The full variable domain, with the rest looked up from reference TRBV5-6 and TRBJ2-2, is DAGVTQSPTHLIKTRGQQVTLRCSPKSGHDTVSWYQQALGQGPQFIFQYYEEEERQRGNFPDRFSGHQFPNYSSELNVNALLLGDSALYLCASSRTDANTGELFFGEGSRLTVL.

The chain employs TRBV3-1 (or the pseudogene TRBV3-2) and TRBJ1-2; no clear D. V was cut by 1 base and J by 7 bases, with 10 bases left in between. The CDR3 is 13 amino acids. Germline V gene sequence: CDR1 LGHDT, CDR2 YNNKEL (reference sequence). CDR3 sequence: CASSQGHGLGYTF. The CDR3 DNA follows: TGTGCCAGCAGCCAAGGGCATGGTCTTGGCTACACCTTC.

This chain links TRBV6-1 with TRBJ2-7, with a tentative D call TRBD1 (7 bases). The germline V gene has CDR1 MNHNS and CDR2 SASEGT. Trimming removed 2 bases from V and 4 bases from J, with 15 bases in between. The CDR3 runs 15 residues. This chain's CDR3 is CASSESGRGRYEQYF. In DNA, the CDR3 is TGTGCCAGCAGTGAAAGTGGCAGGGGGAGGTACGAGCAGTACTTC.

The genes are TRBV5-1 and TRBJ2-1; 7 bases map to TRBD1. The CDR3 runs to 13 residues. The V gene's germline CDR1 is SGHRS and CDR2 YFSETQ. J gave up 9 bases and V 7 bases, and 10 bases lay outside the gene matches. The CDR3 coding sequence is TGCGCCAGCGCTCGGGACAGTATGGGTGAGCAGTTCTTC. It codes for CASARDSMGEQFF.